The 22 T cell receptor gamma chains below come from one sample, sequenced in a study of γδ T cells in repeated Plasmodium falciparum infection. TCRdb redid clone calling on the multiplex PCR reads using CATT. The sample has 25,000 to 35,000 gamma-chain clones, roughly 1.4% seen once. Gammadelta T cells were flow-sorted from PBMC into Vgamma9/Vdelta2+ and Vdelta2-negative populations for bulk analysis. Material for sequencing was gamma-delta T cells from blood. The receptors were sampled from a pool of human donors (malaria-infected and uninfected, not separated).

This clone has ten or more counts. The limits of the CDR3 on the DNA are not certain, so only TCRdb's listed CDR3 is given. The J gene is uncalled and the V gene is TRGV8. The CDR3 has 29 amino acids, counting both end residues. The V gene's germline CDR1 is VENAVY and CDR2 YDSYNSRV. CDR3 loop: CATWEDIRNSLAVEQHLLSQVSIGRIQHF.

This clone was recorded many times. The TCRdb protein, from a much larger clone, departs from this DNA's translation at residue 3, likely by read error; the protein shown derives from the DNA. The genes are TRGV4 and TRGJP1. Germline matching of the DNA provided the J gene here, since TCRdb leaves it blank. Looked up from germline, CDR1 is EGSTGY and CDR2 is YDSYTSSV. The CDR3 has 11 amino acids. The CDR3 DNA sequence: TGTGCCCCCTGGGATGGTTGGTTCAAGATATTT. The encoded protein is CAPWDGWFKIF.

About this clone: A far larger clone is one base from this, pointing to a likely read error. The sample holds other DNA sequences that translate to the same CDR3. The J gene is TRGJ1 or TRGJ2, the V gene TRGV9. The J gene comes from matching the DNA to germline here; TCRdb lacks it. The CDR3 has 13 residues. Germline CDR1 reads GITISATS; CDR2 reads ISYDGTV (reference sequence). CDR3: CALWEVLPNKKLF. DNA for the CDR3: TGTGCCCTGTGGGAGGTGCTCCCTAATAAGAAACTCTTT.

There are a few counts of this clone. TCRdb assigns this DNA the protein of a much larger clone, which departs from its translation at residue 9; this likely reflects a read error, and the protein shown comes from translating the DNA. The genes are TRGV9 and TRGJP. The J gene is absent in TCRdb and was assigned here via DNA matching to germline. Per the germline V gene, CDR1 is GITISATS and CDR2 is ISYDGTV (reference sequence). The CDR3 covers 17 residues. V shed 4 bases, J shed 9 bases, and the junction held 12 bases outside the gene matches. CDR3 sequence reads: CALWDDVMGLGKKIKVF. CDR3 DNA sequence: TGTGCCTTGTGGGACGATGTGATGGGGTTGGGCAAAAAAATCAAGGTATTT.

This clone came up many times. The rearrangement joins TRGV9 to TRGJ1 or TRGJ2. TCRdb records no J gene; here it was assigned by comparing the DNA to germline. In germline, CDR1 is GITISATS, CDR2 ISYDGTV (reference sequence). V lost 1 base to trimming and J lost 1 base; unmatched junction nucleotides: 16. The CDR3 contains 18 residues. The CDR3 coding sequence is TGTGCCTTGTGGGAGGTCAAGATGGGGGTGCTTAATTATTATAAGAAACTCTTT. Translated: CALWEVKMGVLNYYKKLF.

This clone came up many times. The protein recorded in TCRdb matches a much larger clone and deviates from this DNA's translation at residue 10, suggesting a read error; the protein here is obtained by translating the DNA. CDR3 residues: CALWEVRQESGKKIKVF. CDR3 coding DNA: TGTGCCTTGTGGGAGGTGCGGCAAGAGTCGGGCAAAAAAATCAAGGTATTT. This chain connects TRGV9 to TRGJP. Germline lookup yields CDR1 GITISATS and CDR2 ISYDGTV (reference sequence). CDR3 size: 17 residues.

In this sample, this clone turned up a few times. It differs at one base from a far larger clone, so likely a read error. This specimen includes other DNA sequences encoding the same CDR3. As DNA, the CDR3 is TGTGCCTTGTGGGAGGTGCAGTCTACGAGTTTGGGTAAAAAAATCAAGGTATTT. Its protein is CALWEVQSTSLGKKIKVF. The chain uses TRGV9 and TRGJP. TCRdb is silent on the J gene; assignment here came from matching the DNA to germline. The CDR3 runs 18 residues. CDR1 and CDR2 (germline): GITISATS, ISYDGTV (reference sequence).

This clone was seen a few times. This DNA's translation and the protein TCRdb lists, from a much larger clone, do not match at residue 5, likely due to a read error; the protein shown is translated from the DNA. This chain connects TRGV3 to TRGJP. No J gene was available from TCRdb, and it was assigned here by a germline match of the DNA. The CDR3 totals 17 residues. With V trimmed by 5 bases and J by 4 bases, 8 bases remained unmatched. CDR1 is VTNTFY and CDR2 is YDVSTARD in the germline V gene (reference sequence). Here the CDR3 DNA reads TGTGCCACCTGGGGCAGCATTCAAGAGTTGGGCAAAAAAATCAAGGTATTT. The encoded protein is CATWGSIQELGKKIKVF.

In this sample, this clone turned up a few times. The likely explanation is a read error, given a far larger clone one base away. This CDR3 is also generated by other DNA sequences in the sample. This chain uses TRGV9 with TRGJP. The J gene, not given by TCRdb, was assigned here from a germline match of the nucleotide sequence. Germline loops: CDR1 GITISATS, CDR2 ISYDGTV (reference sequence). The CDR3 extends over 20 amino acids. Trimming removed 4 bases from V and 7 bases from J; junction bases left unmatched: 19. The CDR3 region has the DNA TGTGCCTTGTGGGATAATCACCCCTACTCGCAGGAGTTGGGCAAAAAAATCAAGGTATTT. This sequence encodes CALWDNHPYSQELGKKIKVF.

Concerning this clone: Since a far larger clone is one base different, this is likely a read error. The sample carries other DNA sequences with the same CDR3. V and J are TRGV9 and TRGJP. Germline matching of the DNA provided the J gene here, since TCRdb leaves it blank. V trimming: 1 base; J trimming: 7 bases; junction bases outside the gene matches: 10. The V gene's germline CDR1 is GITISATS and CDR2 ISYDGTV (reference sequence). The CDR3 sequence is 18 residues long. The CDR3 protein is CALWEVRSEELGKKIKVF. In nucleotides, the CDR3 is TGTGCCTTGTGGGAGGTAAGGTCGGAGGAGTTGGGCAAAAAAATCAAGGTATTT.

This clone has at least ten counts. TCRdb's listed protein matches a much larger clone and diverges from this DNA's translation at residue 7, likely through a read error; the protein shown comes from the DNA. The V and J genes are TRGV2 and TRGJP1. TCRdb offers no J gene call, so here the DNA was matched to germline to obtain one. This CDR3 region has 13 residues. Trimming took 0 bases from V and 10 from J; bases not matched to a gene: 5. The V gene's germline CDR1 is EGSNGY and CDR2 YDSYNSKV. CDR3 residues: CATWDGLYWFKIF. The CDR3 DNA reads TGTGCCACCTGGGACGGGCTTTATTGGTTCAAGATATTT.

This clone is termed medium-sized. The rearrangement joins TRGV9 to TRGJ1 or TRGJ2. After removal of 1 base from V and 10 bases from J, the junction contained 4 bases not matched to a gene. This CDR3 comprises 11 residues. Germline CDR1 and CDR2: GITISATS and ISYDGTV (reference sequence). The CDR3 DNA is TGTGCCTTGTGGGAGGTCTCGAAGAAACTCTTT. This encodes CALWEVSKKLF.

This clone came up a few times. The TCRdb protein, from a much larger clone, departs from this DNA's translation at residue 11, likely by read error; the protein shown derives from the DNA. This rearrangement joins TRGV3 to TRGJP2. No J segment appears in TCRdb, so it was assigned here by matching the sequence to germline. CDR3 size: 15 residues. Germline CDR1 VTNTFY, CDR2 YDVSTARD (reference sequence). The CDR3 spells CATWQLISSDGIKTF. For the CDR3, the DNA is TGTGCCACCTGGCAACTCATCAGTAGTGATGGGATCAAGACGTTT.

As for this clone: A far larger clone is one nucleotide away, so this likely arose from a read error. This CDR3 is also generated by other DNA sequences in the sample. The rearrangement joins TRGV9 to TRGJP. TCRdb leaves out the J gene; it was filled in here by matching the DNA to germline. Germline V gives CDR1 GITISATS, CDR2 ISYDGTV (reference sequence). V trimming: 0 bases; J trimming: 8 bases; junction bases outside the gene matches: 7. The CDR3 covers 17 residues. The CDR3 is CALWEVKAKLGKKIKVF. In DNA, the CDR3 is TGTGCCTTGTGGGAGGTGAAGGCTAAGTTGGGCAAAAAAATCAAGGTATTT.

This clone has at least ten counts. A far larger clone is one nucleotide away, so this likely arose from a read error. Other DNA sequences in this specimen translate into the identical CDR3. The chain joins TRGV9 to TRGJP. In the absence of a J gene in TCRdb, the DNA was matched to germline to assign it here. This CDR3 comprises 17 residues. Germline CDR1 GITISATS, CDR2 ISYDGTV (reference sequence). CDR3: CALWEAKQELGKKIKVF. For the CDR3, the DNA is TGTGCCTTGTGGGAGGCAAAACAAGAGTTGGGCAAAAAGATCAAGGTATTT.

This clone was counted between two and nine times. The chain couples TRGV8 to TRGJP2. The CDR3 sequence is 14 residues long. Germline CDR1 reads VENAVY; CDR2 reads YDSYNSRV. The trim removed 5 bases at V and 4 bases at J, leaving 7 bases unmatched. CDR3 in amino acids: CATWGEDSDWIKTF. In DNA form, the CDR3 reads TGTGCCACCTGGGGTGAAGATAGTGATTGGATCAAGACGTTT.

Regarding this clone: TCRdb shows a much larger clone's protein in place of this DNA's translation, and the two differ at residue 11, likely through a read error; the protein shown is translated from the DNA. The chain is built from TRGV9 and TRGJP. The CDR3 has 17 amino acids. Germline V gene lookup returns CDR1 GITISATS and CDR2 ISYDGTV (reference sequence). CDR3 in amino acids: CALWERKQELDKKIKVF. The DNA for the CDR3 is TGTGCCTTGTGGGAGAGGAAGCAAGAGTTGGACAAAAAAATCAAGGTATTT.

This clone was seen more than once but under ten times. TCRdb records a much larger clone's protein for this DNA, with a difference at residue 7 that likely arises from a read error; the protein given is the translation of the DNA. The chain carries TRGV4 and TRGJ1 or TRGJ2. The J gene comes from matching the DNA to germline here; TCRdb lacks it. V lost 3 bases, J lost 7 bases, and 9 bases stayed unmatched. The CDR3 covers 13 residues. Germline assignment: CDR1 EGSTGY and CDR2 YDSYTSSV. CDR3 in DNA: TGTGCCACCTGGGATAACCTTATCTATAAGAAACTCTTT. Translated, it gives CATWDNLIYKKLF.

To note about this clone: TCRdb attributes to this sequence the protein of a much larger clone, which differs from the DNA translation at residue 12; a read error is likely, and the protein displayed is translated from the DNA. No call exists for the J gene, whereas the V gene is TRGV4. CDR3 length: 14 amino acids. Germline CDR1 EGSTGY, CDR2 YDSYTSSV. CDR3 nucleotide sequence: TGTGCCACCTGGGCCACCAAGAAATATTATAAGAGACTCTTT. Protein: CATWATKKYYKRLF.

This clone has a handful of counts. TCRdb shows a much larger clone's protein in place of this DNA's translation, and the two differ at residue 12, likely through a read error; the protein shown is translated from the DNA. V and J are TRGV9 and TRGJP. Matching the DNA to germline supplied the J gene, which TCRdb does not give. Germline-derived CDR1 and CDR2 are GITISATS and ISYDGTV (reference sequence). This CDR3 spans 17 amino acids. CDR3: CALWEYGQELGEKIKVF. DNA for the CDR3: TGTGCCTTGTGGGAGTACGGACAAGAGTTGGGCGAAAAAATCAAGGTATTT.

Details on this clone: A far more abundant clone sits one base away, making this likely a read error. The same CDR3 can be traced to other DNA sequences in this sample. This chain uses TRGV9 with TRGJP. The J gene, left out of TCRdb, was set here by checking the DNA against germline. Looked up from germline, CDR1 is GITISATS and CDR2 is ISYDGTV (reference sequence). CDR3 length equals 17 residues. The CDR3 DNA follows: TGTGCCTTGTGGGAGGTGGAGGAGGTGTTGGGCAAGAAAATCAAGGTATTT. It specifies CALWEVEEVLGKKIKVF.

In this sample, this clone turned up many times. The TCRdb record carries a much larger clone's protein, which differs from this DNA's translation at residue 8; a read error is the likely cause, and the protein listed here is the DNA translation. The genes are TRGV9 and TRGJP1. TCRdb lists no J gene, so it was determined here by aligning the DNA to germline. CDR1 is GITISATS, CDR2 ISYDGTV, per germline (reference sequence). The CDR3 covers 15 residues. With V trimmed by 2 bases and J by 4 bases, 7 bases remained unmatched. CDR3 nucleotides: TGTGCCTTGTGGGAGGCCCTCAGCACTGGTTGGTTCAAGATATTT. It translates to CALWEALSTGWFKIF.